This T cell receptor beta chain came from a study of control samples from healthy donors and cancer patients. Profiled with immunoSEQ multiplex PCR; TCRdb holds only in-frame clones, not every one. This table holds around 140,000 clones, over 80% found once. Germline CDR1 and CDR2: SGDLS and YYNGEE. The CDR3 spans 18 residues. Trimming removed 4 bases from V and 0 bases from J, with 22 bases in between. The rearrangement uses TRBV9 and TRBJ2-5; no clear D gene. The origin of this receptor is a woman aged 50 to 65 in good health. Sequencing was done on a sample of blood. CDR3 bases: TGTGCCAGCAGCCCGCCCGAACCACCTACGGACCACCAAGAGACCCAGTACTTC. Residues: CASSPPEPPTDHQETQYF. The full variable domain, rest sourced from reference TRBV9 and TRBJ2-5, is DSGVTQTPKHLITATGQRVTLRCSPRSGDLSVYWYQQSLDQGLQFLIQYYNGEERAKGNILERFSAQQFPDLHSELNLSSLELGDSALYFCASSPPEPPTDHQETQYFGPGTRLLVL.